Below, 7 T cell receptor beta chains from the same sample are listed, as sequenced in a study of control samples from healthy donors and cancer patients. TCRdb keeps only in-frame clones here, not all; method: immunoSEQ multiplex PCR. This table holds about 85,000 clones, 90% found once. Sequenced input: blood. The receptor set was obtained from a young woman in good health.

This sequence joins TRBV7-9 and TRBJ2-1; a weak D match, TRBD2 (6 bases). V was cut by 0 bases and J by 0 bases, with 12 bases left in between. The CDR3 extends over 17 amino acids. The germline CDR1 and CDR2 sequences are SEHNR and FQNEAQ (reference sequence). The CDR3 sequence is CASSLAYGGSSYNEQFF. Here the CDR3 DNA reads TGTGCCAGCAGCTTAGCGTATGGGGGGAGCTCCTACAATGAGCAGTTCTTC.

The chain joins TRBV11-2 to TRBJ2-7, with D tentatively TRBD1 (5 bases). The CDR3 length is 15 residues. V gave up 5 bases and J gave up 2 bases, with 16 bases separating them. Germline lookup yields CDR1 SGHAT and CDR2 FQNNGV. The CDR3 protein is CASSHTDSTTYEQYF. The CDR3 DNA follows: TGTGCCAGCAGCCATACAGACAGTACCACCTACGAGCAGTACTTC.

The chain is built from TRBV9 and TRBJ1-2, with 7 bases that match TRBD1. V was clipped by 3 bases and J by 8 bases; unmatched bases: 10. This CDR3 is 14 amino acids long. Germline CDR1 is SGDLS and CDR2 is YYNGEE. The CDR3 coding sequence is TGTGCCAGCAGCGCCGGGCAGGGGGGAGGCGGCTACACCTTC. It translates to CASSAGQGGGGYTF.

This chain uses TRBV5-4 with TRBJ1-4; D possibly corresponds to TRBD1 (5 bases). Trimming took off 4 bases at V and 4 bases at J, with 17 bases between the two ends. Germline V gene sequence: CDR1 SGHNT, CDR2 YYREEE (reference sequence). This CDR3 region has 16 residues. CDR3 sequence reads: CASSGMPGTVNEKLFF. In DNA form, the CDR3 reads TGTGCCAGCAGCGGAATGCCCGGGACGGTTAATGAAAAACTGTTTTTT.

This chain connects TRBV7-9 to TRBJ1-2; 7 bases align to TRBD1. Trimming at V came to 0 bases and at J to 5 bases, leaving 9 bases not matched to a gene. The CDR3 length is 16 residues. The germline V gene encodes CDR1 SEHNR and CDR2 FQNEAQ (reference sequence). CDR3 coding DNA: TGTGCCAGCAGCTTAGCGTTAGGGACAGAATCTTATGGCTACACCTTC. It translates to CASSLALGTESYGYTF.

Ten or more counts support this clone. The chain is built from TRBV12-3 or TRBV12-4 and TRBJ2-2; no firm D call. This CDR3 is built from 13 residues. V was pared by 0 bases and J by 8 bases, with 7 bases between. CDR3 nucleotide sequence: TGTGCCAGCAGTTTAGCGCTAATTGGGGAGCTGTTTTTT. Encoded protein: CASSLALIGELFF.

This chain uses TRBV5-1 with TRBJ1-3, with D unresolved. The V gene's germline CDR1 is SGHRS and CDR2 YFSETQ. V was cut by 0 bases and J by 3 bases, with 10 bases left in between. CDR3 length: 15 residues. The CDR3 sequence is CASSLGGFDGNTIYF. CDR3 nucleotide sequence: TGCGCCAGCAGCTTGGGAGGGTTCGATGGAAACACCATATATTTT.